These T cell receptor beta chains were read from a single sample in a study of blood T cell repertoires in COVID-19. Sequencing was performed with immunoSEQ multiplex PCR; in TCRdb, only in-frame clones are kept and a portion is missing. The sample shows tens of thousands of clones, 70% to 85% of them seen only once. The sequenced sample was peripheral blood. Source of these receptors: a woman between 45 and 60 years old with acute or convalescent COVID-19. Each CDR3 is given with its conserved first and last residue. Fields, in order: V gene, D gene, clone size, J gene, CDR3 protein, CDR3 DNA. A D gene is named only where the DNA matches it firmly. Clone size is not always given. Where it is, it says once, few, many or a class for expanded clones.

TRBV19	NA	NA	TRBJ2-1	CASSLWSSYNEQFF	TGTGCCAGTAGTTTGTGGAGCTCCTACAATGAGCAGTTCTTC
TRBV24-1	NA	NA	TRBJ1-1	CATTSGQQNTEAFF	TGTGCCACCACCTCGGGACAACAGAACACTGAAGCTTTCTTT
TRBV14	NA	NA	TRBJ2-7	CASSPQGISYEQYF	TGTGCCAGCAGCCCCCAGGGGATCTCCTACGAGCAGTACTTC
TRBV10-3	NA	NA	TRBJ2-3	CAISGGPTDTQYF	TGTGCCATCAGTGGGGGGCCCACAGATACGCAGTATTTT
TRBV5-4	TRBD2	NA	TRBJ2-2	CASSLTAGGGTGELFF	TGTGCCAGCAGCTTGACGGCGGGAGGGGGCACCGGGGAGCTGTTTTTT
TRBV28	TRBD1	NA	TRBJ1-5	CASSRGPRPGQGSNQPQHF	TGTGCCAGCAGTCGCGGGCCGCGCCCGGGACAGGGGAGCAATCAGCCCCAGCATTTT
TRBV10-3	NA	NA	TRBJ1-1	CAISDTVTEAFF	TGTGCCATCAGTGACACTGTCACTGAAGCTTTCTTT
TRBV5-6	NA	NA	TRBJ2-1	CASSSDSYNEQFF	TGTGCCAGCAGCTCTGACAGTTACAATGAGCAGTTCTTC
TRBV11-2	NA	NA	TRBJ2-3	CASSFQTIGTDTQYF	TGTGCCAGCAGCTTTCAGACTATCGGGACAGATACGCAGTATTTT
TRBV6-2/TRBV6-3	NA	NA	TRBJ1-2	CASSKGGTPVGYTF	TGTGCCAGCAGTAAAGGCGGGACGCCGGTAGGCTACACCTTC
TRBV28	NA	NA	TRBJ1-2	CASSPPREVVGYTF	TGTGCCAGCAGTCCCCCTCGTGAGGTCGTTGGCTACACCTTC
TRBV7-5	NA	NA	TRBJ1-2	CARKVRGFRYGYTF	TGTGCCAGAAAGGTACGGGGGTTTCGGTATGGCTACACCTTC
TRBV6-1	TRBD1	NA	TRBJ2-7	CASSERQGYGEQYF	TGTGCCAGCAGTGAACGACAGGGGTATGGGGAGCAGTACTTC
TRBV7-9	NA	medium-sized	TRBJ1-2	CASSLQQNGYTF	TGTGCCAGCAGCCTGCAACAGAATGGCTACACCTTC
TRBV7-2	TRBD2	NA	TRBJ2-1	CASSSRRTSGRGNEQFF	TGTGCCAGCAGCTCTCGGAGAACTAGCGGGAGGGGGAATGAGCAGTTCTTC
TRBV7-3	TRBD2	NA	TRBJ2-2	CASSFTGLAVNTGELFF	TGTGCCAGCAGCTTTACGGGACTAGCGGTAAACACCGGGGAGCTGTTTTTT
TRBV7-2	NA	NA	TRBJ1-5	CASSLGSYGQPQHF	TGTGCCAGCAGCTTAGGTTCCTACGGTCAGCCCCAGCATTTT
TRBV29-1	NA	few	TRBJ1-1	CSVAKGVNTEAFF	TGCAGCGTTGCGAAGGGGGTGAACACTGAAGCTTTCTTT